The 17 T cell receptor beta chains below were found in one sample sequenced in a study of T cells in localized non-small cell lung cancer (dated by TCRdb to 2018 to 2020). Library preparation was by the immunoSEQ multiplex PCR assay. TCRdb took over this immuneACCESS table, retaining in-frame rearrangements with V and J assigned. Such tables are incomplete; in checked studies, under half of the missing clones stem from an unresolved V gene, and the remainder is unexplained. The sample table holds about 31,000 clones, of which 90% to 95% were seen once. About 0.73% of the sample is held by the ten biggest clonotypes. The starting material was peripheral blood, obtained before any cancer treatment. The receptors were sampled from a woman aged 35 to 70 with stage I lung adenocarcinoma.

This chain uses TRBV7-9 with TRBJ1-1; D is perhaps TRBD1 (5 bases). Trimming left V 5 bases short and J 2 bases short, with 9 bases between. This CDR3 spans 13 amino acids. Germline V gene lookup returns CDR1 SEHNR and CDR2 FQNEAQ (reference sequence). The CDR3 bases are TGTGCCAGCAGCAGAAGGGGTAACACTGAAGCTTTCTTT. Its translation is CASSRRGNTEAFF.

V usage is TRBV19 and J usage is TRBJ2-7, with 10 bases lining up with TRBD2. CDR1 is LNHDA, CDR2 SQIVND, per germline (reference sequence). Trimming removed 10 bases from V and 4 bases from J; junction bases left unmatched: 10. The CDR3 contains 14 residues. Written as DNA, the CDR3 is TGTGCCACCTCAGGACTAGCGGAAAAATACGAGCAGTACTTC. The encoded protein is CATSGLAEKYEQYF.

The genes are TRBV4-3 and TRBJ2-5, with D uncertain. With 0 bases removed from V and 5 bases from J, the gap between germline ends came to 7 bases. The CDR3 loop spans 13 amino acids. Germline CDR1 reads LGHNA; CDR2 reads YSLEER. Written as DNA, the CDR3 is TGCGCCAGCAGCCAAGATTTTTTCGAGACCCAGTACTTC. Translation: CASSQDFFETQYF.

V gene TRBV27 combines with J gene TRBJ1-5; D is possibly TRBD1 (5 bases). From germline, CDR1 is MNHEY and CDR2 SMNVEV (reference sequence). The CDR3 is 14 residues long. V lost 8 bases, J lost 5 bases, and 16 bases lay in between. The CDR3 DNA sequence: TGTGCCAGCTCCCCTGGGGCGGTTTATCAGCCCCAGCATTTT. Its protein is CASSPGAVYQPQHF.

The chain is built from TRBV21-1 and TRBJ2-1; the table's TRBD2 call for D was not verified on the DNA. TRBV21-1 is a known pseudogene. The length of the CDR3 is 18 residues. CDR3 protein: CASIPGLAGGVVYNEQFF. The CDR3 DNA is TGTGCCAGCATCCCGGGACTAGCGGGAGGAGTGGTCTACAATGAGCAGTTCTTC.

This chain uses TRBV6-5 with TRBJ1-6; TRBD1 might be the D (5 bases). Per the germline V gene, CDR1 is MNHEY and CDR2 is SVGAGI. The CDR3 is 13 amino acids. Deletions cut 5 bases from V and 9 bases from J, with 11 bases between. The CDR3 DNA reads TGTGCCAGCAGTCGGACAAGGAGTTCACCCCTCCACTTT. Its translation: CASSRTRSSPLHF.

This chain uses TRBV18 with TRBJ2-2; TRBD1 or TRBD2 may be the D gene (5 bases each). CDR3 size: 15 residues. CDR1 and CDR2 from the germline V gene are KGHSH and LQKENI. The germline V and J ends were trimmed by 2 bases and 4 bases, with 11 bases remaining between them. The CDR3 DNA sequence: TGTGCCAGCTCACCAAAGGGGCGGGCCACCGGGGAGCTGTTTTTT. Translated: CASSPKGRATGELFF.

The rearrangement links TRBV11-2 to TRBJ2-5; 13 bases agree with TRBD2. J was trimmed by 4 bases and V by 5 bases; bases with no gene match: 13. Germline V gives CDR1 SGHAT, CDR2 FQNNGV. The CDR3 loop spans 18 amino acids. The CDR3 region has the DNA TGTGCCAGCAGCCCTGGCTATCCGGGACTAGCGGGAACAGAGACCCAGTACTTC. Translating it yields CASSPGYPGLAGTETQYF.

V usage is TRBV2 and J usage is TRBJ2-3; no reliable D call. CDR3 length: 11 amino acids. CDR1 SNHLY and CDR2 FYNNEI come from the germline V gene. Trimming removed 3 bases at V and 5 bases at J, with 3 bases between. For the CDR3, the DNA is TGTGCCAGCAGTGATGGAGATACGCAGTATTTT. This translates into CASSDGDTQYF.

The chain has TRBV7-9 and TRBJ2-7, with D perhaps matching TRBD1 (6 bases). The CDR3 extends over 16 amino acids. CDR1 and CDR2 (germline): SEHNR, FQNEAQ (reference sequence). Between the trimmed V and J ends, which lost 5 bases and 3 bases, there was a span of 20 bases. The CDR3 region is CASSPPIGQKNYEQYF. CDR3 bases: TGTGCCAGCAGCCCCCCCATAGGACAGAAGAACTACGAGCAGTACTTC. Supplemented by reference TRBV7-9 and TRBJ2-7, the full variable domain reads DTGVSQNPRHKITKRGQNVTFRCDPISEHNRLYWYRQTLGQGPEFLTYFQNEAQLEKSRLLSDRFSAERPKGSFSTLEIQRTEQGDSAMYLCASSPPIGQKNYEQYFGPGTRLTVT.

The chain employs TRBV6-6 and TRBJ1-4; D is unresolved. This CDR3 is 12 amino acids long. V lost 5 bases and J 13 bases, leaving 14 bases between the germline ends. Germline V gene sequence: CDR1 MNHNY, CDR2 SVGAGI (reference sequence). The CDR3 sequence is CASSPPRGGLFF. DNA of the CDR3: TGTGCCAGCAGTCCCCCCCGGGGAGGACTGTTTTTT.

The chain links TRBV7-9 to TRBJ1-1; D perhaps matches TRBD1 (6 bases). Trimming cost V 2 bases and J 4 bases, with 11 bases left between them. This CDR3 spans 14 amino acids. From germline, CDR1 is SEHNR and CDR2 FQNEAQ (reference sequence). The CDR3 is CASSLSGAITEAFF. The CDR3 bases are TGTGCCAGCAGCTTATCGGGGGCAATCACTGAAGCTTTCTTT.

CDR3 sequence: CASSLRTSVYSYNEQFF. In DNA form, the CDR3 reads TGTGCCAGCAGCCTTAGGACTAGCGTGTACTCCTACAATGAGCAGTTCTTC. The rearrangement joins TRBV7-9 to TRBJ2-1; TRBD2 matches 9 bases. From germline, CDR1 is SEHNR and CDR2 FQNEAQ (reference sequence). CDR3 length: 17 amino acids. Losses at the gene ends were 5 bases for V and 0 bases for J; bases not matched to a gene: 8.

This clone was counted a single time. The CDR3: CASSLSANTEAFF. The CDR3 DNA follows: TGTGCCAGCAGCTTATCTGCGAACACTGAAGCTTTCTTT. The chain links TRBV7-9 to TRBJ1-1; D is unresolved. CDR1 is SEHNR, CDR2 FQNEAQ, per germline (reference sequence). Deletions cut 2 bases from V and 1 base from J, with 5 bases between. This CDR3 spans 13 amino acids.

The CDR3 loop is CASSSYEKLFF. The CDR3 DNA is TGTGCCAGCAGTTCCTATGAAAAACTGTTTTTT. The chain recombines TRBV28 with TRBJ1-4; D gene unclear. CDR3 size: 11 residues. The V gene's germline CDR1 is MDHEN and CDR2 SYDVKM. Trimming left V 4 bases short and J 6 bases short, with 3 bases between.

The chain has TRBV6-1 and TRBJ2-5, with 7 bases aligning to TRBD1. CDR3 length equals 15 residues. Losses at the gene ends were 1 base for V and 3 bases for J; bases not matched to a gene: 5. Looked up from germline, CDR1 is MNHNS and CDR2 is SASEGT. The CDR3 loop is CASSEGWGQKETQYF. CDR3 coding DNA: TGTGCCAGCAGTGAAGGCTGGGGACAGAAAGAGACCCAGTACTTC.

The chain links TRBV5-1 to TRBJ2-2, with D unclear. This CDR3 comprises 14 residues. V was pared by 1 base and J by 1 base, with 5 bases between. Germline CDR1 SGHRS, CDR2 YFSETQ. The CDR3 loop reads CASSLRQNTGELFF. CDR3 coding DNA: TGCGCCAGCAGCTTGAGACAGAACACCGGGGAGCTGTTTTTT.